This T cell receptor beta chain was identified in a study of neurological immune-mediated disorders. Overall study results and limits: The study found the most TCR clonal expansion in HTLV-1-associated myelopathy and the least in multiple sclerosis, below healthy controls. When the repertoires were sorted by phylogenetic grouping, those of 18 of 34 multiple sclerosis patients ended up in one related-CDR3 cluster, a possible signature.

The authors made cDNA by 5'RACE with 10-nucleotide random UMIs. TCRdb re-analysed the 5' RACE reads in MiXCR, keeping a single row per CDR3 protein. This sample has roughly 100,000 distinct CDR3 sequences, with approximately 4% found just once. The CDR3 is 13 amino acids. Trimming took off 3 bases at V and 4 bases at J, with 6 bases between the two ends. This clonotype has ten or more counts. Its antigen is as yet unknown. The chain is built from TRBV12-3 or TRBV12-4 and TRBJ2-2; D gene ambiguous. Sequencing was performed on PBMCs. The clonotype originates from a woman between 50 and 59 years old with multiple sclerosis. The CDR3 loop reads CASSFSPTGELFF. The CDR3 DNA is TGTGCCAGCAGTTTTTCGCCCACCGGGGAGCTGTTTTTT.